Each of the 10 T cell receptor beta chains below was sequenced from the same sample in a study of breast tumors, draining lymph nodes, adjacent tissues. Via MiXCR, TCRdb re-called the multiplex PCR reads, giving one row per CDR3 protein. This repertoire shows roughly 80,000 distinct CDR3 sequences, approximately 19% found once; its top ten account for roughly 2.4%. Breast cancer patients provided tissue from their axillary draining lymph nodes. The sample comprised axillary lymph node tissue. All receptors derive from a female donor with breast cancer. Some clones in this sample may be carry-over from other donors' samples.

This clonotype was counted once. It may be a read error: a sequence one base away is much more abundant. Here the CDR3 omits its conserved ending phenylalanine or tryptophan, so a read error is the likely source. The chain has TRBV29-1 and TRBJ2-2; D possibly corresponds to TRBD2 (5 bases). There are 14 residues in the CDR3. The V gene's germline CDR1 is SQVTM and CDR2 ANQGSEA. The V gene lost 3 bases and the J gene lost 6 bases, with 14 bases spanning the gap. CDR3 loop: CSVDQEDGAGELFL. The CDR3 nucleotides read TGCAGCGTTGATCAGGAGGACGGGGCCGGGGAGCTGTTTCTT.

This clonotype was recorded a few times. V and J are TRBV11-2 and TRBJ1-1; D is ambiguous. CDR3 length: 14 amino acids. The V gene's germline CDR1 is SGHAT and CDR2 FQNNGV. Trimming removed 6 bases at V and 0 bases at J, with 11 bases between. The CDR3: CASRIQPMNTEAFF. Written as DNA, the CDR3 is TGTGCCAGCAGGATACAGCCCATGAACACTGAAGCTTTCTTT.

This clonotype was seen at least ten times. This rearrangement joins TRBV24-1 to TRBJ2-1, with 11 bases that match TRBD2. Trimming took 10 bases from V and 5 from J; bases not matched to a gene: 3. The germline V gene has CDR1 KGHDR and CDR2 SFDVKD. The CDR3 loop spans 13 amino acids. CDR3 nucleotides: TGTGCCACTAGCGGGAGGGCCGACAATGAGCAGTTCTTC. It yields the protein CATSGRADNEQFF.

The rearrangement joins TRBV12-3 or TRBV12-4 to TRBJ2-4; the match to TRBD2 covers 11 bases. The CDR3 is 15 amino acids. V gave up 7 bases and J gave up 2 bases; unmatched junction bases: 4. The CDR3 DNA reads TGTGCCAGCACCCTAGCGGGAGGTCCCAAAAACATTCAGTACTTC. Amino acids: CASTLAGGPKNIQYF.

The chain has TRBV2 and TRBJ1-1; 9 bases fit TRBD1. Germline trimming cut 5 bases from V and 0 bases from J; bases unmatched to any gene: 1. CDR3 length: 14 amino acids. Per the germline V gene, CDR1 is SNHLY and CDR2 is FYNNEI. The CDR3 region is CASSRQGVNTEAFF. Here the CDR3 DNA reads TGTGCCAGCAGTAGACAGGGGGTGAACACTGAAGCTTTCTTT.

As concerns this clonotype: This sequence may be a read error, since a much larger clone differs from it by one base. This chain links TRBV15 with TRBJ2-1; tentatively, D is TRBD1 or TRBD2 (5 bases each). The germline V gene encodes CDR1 LNHNV and CDR2 YYDKDF (reference sequence). CDR3 length: 12 residues. DNA for the CDR3: TGTGTCACCAGGGCCGTGGGGGATGAGCAGTTCTTC. Its protein product is CVTRAVGDEQFF.

This chain links TRBV27 with TRBJ2-1, with 11 bases fitting TRBD2. This CDR3 has 16 residues. V trimming: 8 bases; J trimming: 2 bases; junction bases outside the gene matches: 8. Per the germline V gene, CDR1 is MNHEY and CDR2 is SMNVEV (reference sequence). For the CDR3, the DNA is TGTGCCAGCCTGGACACTAGCGGGGGCCCCTACAATGAGCAGTTCTTC. Protein sequence: CASLDTSGGPYNEQFF.

This clonotype was observed many times. The chain recombines TRBV20-1 with TRBJ1-2; D is unresolved. The CDR3 has 13 amino acids. The germline V gene encodes CDR1 DFQATT and CDR2 SNEGSKA (reference sequence). Trimming took 5 bases from V and 8 from J, leaving 18 bases between them. The CDR3 DNA is TGCAGTGCTCCGCGGCAGTCGTCTCGAGGCTACACCTTC. It is translated as CSAPRQSSRGYTF.

This clonotype showed up many times. This sequence joins TRBV5-8 and TRBJ2-3, with D unclear. The CDR3 runs to 15 residues. V shed 0 bases and J shed 2 bases, with 10 bases lying between them. Germline V gene data show CDR1 as SGHTS and CDR2 as YDEGEE. Here the CDR3 DNA reads TGTGCCAGCAGCTTGGCCTATGTGACCACAGATACGCAGTATTTT. Protein: CASSLAYVTTDTQYF.

This chain joins TRBV28 and TRBJ2-3, with D tentatively TRBD2 (6 bases). Germline CDR1 and CDR2: MDHEN and SYDVKM. This CDR3 is 16 amino acids long. Trimming left V 6 bases short and J 0 bases short, with 16 bases between. The CDR3 DNA reads as TGTGCCAGCAGCCGGGCGGGAACTACTAGCACAGATACGCAGTATTTT. Protein product: CASSRAGTTSTDTQYF.